Sequencing of this T cell receptor beta chain was carried out in a study of vaccination effects on CD4 cells after COVID-19. About the research overall: Post-vaccine sampling occurred a median 72 days after the second dose.

The study, taken as a whole, reports: Infection-derived and vaccine-derived clones contracted markedly late after vaccination.

As to this clone: Its antigen is as yet unknown.

The V end lost 5 bases, the J end lost 3 bases, and 20 bases lay between the germline ends. CDR1 is GTSNPN and CDR2 is SVGIG in the germline V gene (reference sequence). The CDR3 runs 17 residues. This table comes from immunoSEQ multiplex PCR, and its TCRdb copy is limited to in-frame clones, with some not included. In the table there are roughly 68,000 clones, roughly 74% of which are singletons. Under the ViraFEST assay, PBMC were stimulated with viral peptide pools so that antigen-specific CD4+ T cells expanded. Sequencing was performed afterwards. After around ten days in culture, the CD4+ T cells were isolated. Participants were vaccinated with two doses of either the BNT162b2 or mRNA-1273 vaccine. IL-2 at approximately 10 IU/ml and peptides at around 9.6 ug/ml were added to cultured PBMC, a few million per well. Half-medium changes using IL-2 medium occurred on days 3 and 7.

This receptor was taken from a human donor who received a COVID-19 vaccine. This chain links TRBV30 with TRBJ2-6; TRBD1 might be the D (6 bases). The sequenced sample was CD4+ T cells from PBMCs cultured with HCoV-229E spike peptides, obtained after COVID-19 vaccination. CDR3 DNA sequence: TGTGCCTGGTCCTCGGGACACGAGACCTATGGGGCCAACGTCCTGACTTTC. Translated, it gives CAWSSGHETYGANVLTF.